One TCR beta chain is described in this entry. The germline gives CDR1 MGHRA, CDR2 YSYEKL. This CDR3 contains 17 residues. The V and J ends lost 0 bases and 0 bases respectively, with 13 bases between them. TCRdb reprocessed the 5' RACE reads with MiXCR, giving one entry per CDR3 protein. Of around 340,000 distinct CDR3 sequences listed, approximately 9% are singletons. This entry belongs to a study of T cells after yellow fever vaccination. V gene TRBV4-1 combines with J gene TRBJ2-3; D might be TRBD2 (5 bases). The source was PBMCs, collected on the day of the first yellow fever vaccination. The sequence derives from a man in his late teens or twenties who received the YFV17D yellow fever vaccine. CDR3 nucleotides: TGCGCCAGCAGCCAAGACCCCCCGGGGTCGAGCACAGATACGCAGTATTTT. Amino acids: CASSQDPPGSSTDTQYF.